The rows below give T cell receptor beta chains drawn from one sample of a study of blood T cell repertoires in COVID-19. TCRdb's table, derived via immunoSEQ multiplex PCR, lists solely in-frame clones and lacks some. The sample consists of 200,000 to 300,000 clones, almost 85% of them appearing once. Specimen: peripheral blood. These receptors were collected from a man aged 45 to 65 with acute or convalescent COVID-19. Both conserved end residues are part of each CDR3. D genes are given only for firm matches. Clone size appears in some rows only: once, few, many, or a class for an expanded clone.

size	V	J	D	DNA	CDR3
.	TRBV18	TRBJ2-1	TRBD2	TGTGCCAGCTCACGCGGAAGCGGGATCTGGGATGAGCAGTTCTTC	CASSRGSGIWDEQFF
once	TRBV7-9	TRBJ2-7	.	TGTGCCAGCAGCCAAGAACAGGGTAGGCAGTACTTC	CASSQEQGRQYF
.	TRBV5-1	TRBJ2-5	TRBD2	TGCGCCAGCAGCTTAGGGACTAGCGGGTACCAAGAGACCCAGTACTTC	CASSLGTSGYQETQYF
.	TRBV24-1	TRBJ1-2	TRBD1	TGTGCCACCAGTGATTCCGGGACAGGGCAGGAATACTATGGCTACACCTTC	CATSDSGTGQEYYGYTF
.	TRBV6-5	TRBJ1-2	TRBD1	TGTGCCAGCAGTCCGGACAGGGAGACCTACGGCTACACCTTC	CASSPDRETYGYTF
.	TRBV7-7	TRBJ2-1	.	TGTGCTAGCAGCCCGCGGGACAGATACAATGAGCAGTTCTTC	CASSPRDRYNEQFF
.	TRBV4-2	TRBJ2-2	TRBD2	TGTGCCAGCAGCCAAGAGGTGACGGGAGGGCCCGGCGGGGAGCTGTTTTTT	CASSQEVTGGPGGELFF
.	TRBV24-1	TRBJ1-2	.	TGTGCCACCAGTGATTCAGGGGCCGATAACTATGGCTACACCTTC	CATSDSGADNYGYTF
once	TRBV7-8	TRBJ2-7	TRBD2	TGTGCCAGCACCCCCATGGGGGGGGGAACCTACGAGCAGTACTTC	CASTPMGGGTYEQYF
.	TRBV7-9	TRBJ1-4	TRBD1	TGTGCCAGCAGCTTAGCGTCCAGGACAGGAGGGGAAAAACTGTTTTTT	CASSLASRTGGEKLFF
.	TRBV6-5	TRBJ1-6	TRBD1	TGTGCCAGCAGGGTTCGACAGGGTTCACCCCTCCACTTT	CASRVRQGSPLHF
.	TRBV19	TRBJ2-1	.	TGTGCCAGTACCCAAACTATAAGCTCCTACAATGAGCAGTTCTTC	CASTQTISSYNEQFF
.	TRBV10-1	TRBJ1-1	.	TGCGCCAGCAGGAGAGATTTGAACACTGAAGCTTTCTTT	CASRRDLNTEAFF
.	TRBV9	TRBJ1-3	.	TGTGCCAGCAGTTCAGGGGTTTTCGGAAACACCATATATTTT	CASSSGVFGNTIYF
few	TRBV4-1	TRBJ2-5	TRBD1	TGCGCCAGCAGCCAAGCGGGACAGGGCGGGGGAGAGACCCAGTACTTC	CASSQAGQGGGETQYF
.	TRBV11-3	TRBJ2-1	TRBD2	TGTGCCAGCAGCCCGCGGACTAGCGGGAGCCTCAGCGGGGGGAATGAGCAGTTCTTC	CASSPRTSGSLSGGNEQFF
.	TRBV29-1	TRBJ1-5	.	TGCAGCGTCGGACACGATCTCAATCAGCCCCAGCATTTT	CSVGHDLNQPQHF
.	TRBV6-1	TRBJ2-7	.	TGTGCCAGCGTCCCCGGGGACAACCTCCGGGGCGAGCAGTACTTC	CASVPGDNLRGEQYF
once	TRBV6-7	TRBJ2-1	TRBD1	TGTGCCAGCAAAACCCGGGACAGGGTGGGCAATGAGCAGTTCTTC	CASKTRDRVGNEQFF
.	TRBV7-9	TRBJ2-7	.	TGTGCCAGCAGCTTAGGGACTGCGCAGTACTTC	CASSLGTAQYF
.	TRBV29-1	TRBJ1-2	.	TGCAGCGTTCTGGACAGCCTTTCCTATGGCTACACCTTC	CSVLDSLSYGYTF
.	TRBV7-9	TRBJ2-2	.	TGTGCCAGCACCCTTCCCCGGGGACAGAACACCGGGGAGCTGTTTTTT	CASTLPRGQNTGELFF
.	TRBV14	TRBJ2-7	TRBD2	TGTGCCAGCAGTCCGACTAGCAGCGAGCAGTACTTC	CASSPTSSEQYF
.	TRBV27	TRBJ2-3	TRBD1	TGTGCCAGCAGCCCCGGACAGGGGGCGGATACGCAGTATTTT	CASSPGQGADTQYF
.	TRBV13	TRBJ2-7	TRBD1	TGTGCCAGCAGCTTAGATCGGGACAGGGGAGGGGAGCAGTACTTC	CASSLDRDRGGEQYF
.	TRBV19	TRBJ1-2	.	TGTGCCAGTAGTAATATGGCAGCGGACTATGGCTACACCTTC	CASSNMAADYGYTF
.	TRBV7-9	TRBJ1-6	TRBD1	TGTGCCAGCAGCTTCGACAGGGCGGATCTCCACTTT	CASSFDRADLHF
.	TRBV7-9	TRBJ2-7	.	TGTGCCAGCAGCCGAACAGGGAAACTACGAGAGCAGTACTTC	CASSRTGKLREQYF
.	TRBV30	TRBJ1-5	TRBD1	TGTGCCGCTCAGACAGGGGGAGGTAGGAGCAATCAGCCCCAGCATTTT	CAAQTGGGRSNQPQHF